This is a list of T cell receptor beta chains from one sample in a study of T cell changes during pregnancy in multiple sclerosis. Measured with immunoSEQ multiplex PCR; TCRdb has only the in-frame clones, and not every one. The table includes over 65,000 clones, 75% to 95% detected once. Sequencing was performed on peripheral blood, taken in the second trimester of pregnancy. Receptors originate from a female donor with multiple sclerosis, enrolled in a pregnancy study. Each CDR3 is given with its conserved first and last residue. D genes are given only for firm matches. Not all rows give a size; the values are once, few, many and, for expanded clones, a class.

abundance	v_gene	d_gene	j_gene	CDR3aa	CDR3nt
once	TRBV7-2	-	TRBJ2-7	CASSLVQESYEQYF	TGTGCCAGCAGCTTAGTTCAGGAATCCTACGAGCAGTACTTC
-	TRBV10-3	TRBD2	TRBJ2-3	CAISESTSGGPSTDTQYF	TGTGCCATCAGTGAGTCGACTAGCGGGGGCCCGAGCACAGATACGCAGTATTTT
-	TRBV7-2	TRBD1	TRBJ1-2	CASSAYWGGTGSYGYTF	TGTGCCAGCAGCGCATATTGGGGCGGGACAGGGTCCTATGGCTACACCTTC
-	TRBV5-4	TRBD1	TRBJ2-2	CASSHRQRQGPYTGELFF	TGTGCCAGCAGCCATCGCCAGCGACAGGGACCTTACACCGGGGAGCTGTTTTTT
-	TRBV5-4	-	TRBJ2-6	CASRGTGSGANVLTF	TGTGCCAGCAGGGGTACAGGATCTGGGGCCAACGTCCTGACTTTC
-	TRBV6-5	-	TRBJ2-3	CASSDGGTDTQYF	TGTGCCAGCTCCGACGGGGGCACAGATACGCAGTATTTT
-	TRBV2	-	TRBJ1-1	CASIRQIEAFF	TGTGCCAGCATTAGACAGATTGAAGCTTTCTTT
-	TRBV30	-	TRBJ1-5	CAWSRRDQPQHF	TGTGCCTGGAGTCGGAGAGACCAGCCCCAGCATTTT
few	TRBV7-8	-	TRBJ2-1	CASSLGERTYYNEQFF	TGTGCCAGCAGCCTAGGCGAGCGGACTTACTACAATGAGCAGTTCTTC
-	TRBV11-3	TRBD1	TRBJ2-6	CASGPGQGSGANVLTF	TGTGCCAGCGGGCCGGGACAGGGCTCTGGGGCCAACGTCCTGACTTTC
-	TRBV7-3	-	TRBJ2-1	CASSTGTGVNEQFF	TGTGCCAGCAGCACAGGGACCGGGGTGAATGAGCAGTTCTTC
-	TRBV6-5	-	TRBJ2-1	CASSIGTWVSHEQFF	TGTGCCAGCAGTATCGGGACATGGGTTTCGCATGAGCAGTTCTTC
-	TRBV25-1	-	TRBJ2-4	CASLGWGGRDIQYF	TGTGCCAGCCTAGGATGGGGGGGCCGTGACATTCAGTACTTC
-	TRBV4-1	-	TRBJ1-1	CASSLGVTEAFF	TGCGCCAGCAGCCTGGGCGTCACTGAAGCTTTCTTT
-	TRBV19	-	TRBJ1-1	CASSISRNTEAFF	TGTGCCAGTAGTATATCGAGGAACACTGAAGCTTTCTTT
-	TRBV10-3	TRBD2	TRBJ2-2	CAIRPTSGGATDTGELFF	TGTGCCATCAGGCCGACTAGCGGGGGGGCCACGGACACCGGGGAGCTGTTTTTT
-	TRBV4-1	TRBD1	TRBJ2-5	CASSQGGQVQETQYF	TGCGCCAGCAGCCAAGGCGGACAGGTCCAAGAGACCCAGTACTTC
-	TRBV2	-	TRBJ2-1	CASGTPDTYEQFF	TGTGCCAGCGGGACACCAGATACTTATGAGCAGTTCTTC
-	TRBV9	TRBD1	TRBJ1-2	CASSPRTGTLYGYTF	TGTGCCAGCAGCCCCCGGACAGGTACCTTATATGGCTACACCTTC
-	TRBV6-5	-	TRBJ2-5	CASSFSRVKETQYF	TGTGCCAGCAGTTTCTCGCGGGTGAAAGAGACCCAGTACTTC
-	TRBV9	TRBD2	TRBJ2-3	CASSKAGTSGPTDTQYF	TGTGCCAGCAGCAAAGCCGGGACTAGCGGTCCCACAGATACGCAGTATTTT
-	TRBV7-3	TRBD1	TRBJ1-1	CASSPQGGNTEAFF	TGTGCCAGCAGCCCCCAGGGGGGGAACACTGAAGCTTTCTTT
-	TRBV4-3	TRBD1	TRBJ1-2	CASRLAPGQNYGYTF	TGCGCCAGCAGGCTGGCCCCGGGACAGAACTATGGCTACACCTTC
-	TRBV19	-	TRBJ1-3	CASLQQAHSGNTIYF	TGTGCCAGCCTCCAACAGGCTCACTCTGGAAACACCATATATTTT
-	TRBV11-1	TRBD1	TRBJ1-3	CASSLAPGQGDPGNTIYF	TGTGCCAGCAGCTTAGCGCCGGGACAGGGGGACCCTGGAAACACCATATATTTT
-	TRBV4-3	-	TRBJ2-2	CASSQDGAGELFF	TGCGCCAGCAGCCAAGACGGGGCCGGGGAGCTGTTTTTT
few	TRBV18	-	TRBJ1-6	CASKRQEEPLHF	TGTGCCAGCAAACGACAGGAGGAACCCCTCCACTTT
once	TRBV15	TRBD1	TRBJ1-6	CATSSYPGTENSPLHF	TGTGCCACCAGCAGTTACCCCGGGACAGAGAATTCACCCCTCCACTTT
few	TRBV5-6	-	TRBJ1-2	CASSPGPTGYGYTF	TGTGCCAGCAGCCCCGGACCTACAGGGTATGGCTACACCTTC
-	TRBV4-1	TRBD2	TRBJ2-3	CASSHVSGFSTDTQYF	TGCGCCAGCAGCCACGTTAGCGGGTTTAGCACAGATACGCAGTATTTT
-	TRBV10-2	TRBD2	TRBJ2-3	CASSDRLAGGRDTDTQYF	TGCGCCAGCAGTGATAGACTAGCGGGGGGGCGGGACACAGATACGCAGTATTTT
-	TRBV9	-	TRBJ2-3	CASSKYGGLTDTQYF	TGTGCCAGCAGCAAATACGGGGGTCTGACAGATACGCAGTATTTT
-	TRBV7-2	TRBD1	TRBJ2-2	CASSLGQLTGELFF	TGTGCCAGCAGCTTGGGACAGCTCACCGGGGAGCTGTTTTTT
-	TRBV19	TRBD1	TRBJ1-5	CASSNRDRGGQPQHF	TGTGCCAGTAGTAACCGGGACAGGGGCGGTCAGCCCCAGCATTTT
few	TRBV6-4	TRBD2	TRBJ2-1	CASSDSGGANEQFF	TGTGCCAGCAGTGACAGCGGGGGGGCCAATGAGCAGTTCTTC
-	TRBV9	-	TRBJ2-1	CASSPHGGQQGEQFF	TGTGCCAGCAGCCCGCATGGGGGACAACAGGGTGAGCAGTTCTTC
once	TRBV4-1	TRBD1	TRBJ1-1	CASSYSGTGGTEAFF	TGCGCCAGCAGCTACTCCGGGACAGGGGGCACTGAAGCTTTCTTT
-	TRBV7-9	TRBD1	TRBJ1-6	CASSTGTGAPLGWSPLHF	TGTGCCAGCAGTACCGGGACAGGGGCTCCCCTAGGGTGGTCACCCCTCCACTTT
-	TRBV29-1	TRBD1	TRBJ2-5	CSVPRGGQGETQYF	TGCAGCGTTCCCCGAGGGGGACAGGGAGAGACCCAGTACTTC
-	TRBV9	TRBD2	TRBJ2-5	CASSLTGTSEETQYF	TGTGCCAGCAGCCTGACTGGGACTAGCGAAGAGACCCAGTACTTC
-	TRBV5-6	-	TRBJ1-3	CASSLGEVRLQGNTIYF	TGTGCCAGCAGCTTGGGGGAGGTCCGCCTCCAAGGAAACACCATATATTTT
-	TRBV19	TRBD1	TRBJ2-7	CASSWGTGAIYEQYF	TGTGCCAGTAGTTGGGGGACAGGGGCGATCTACGAGCAGTACTTC
-	TRBV7-2	-	TRBJ1-3	CASGVGGSENTIYF	TGTGCCAGCGGGGTGGGAGGTTCCGAAAACACCATATATTTT
-	TRBV6-5	TRBD1	TRBJ2-7	CASSYLRDRGVEQYF	TGTGCCAGCAGTTACTTGCGGGACAGGGGAGTAGAGCAGTACTTC
-	TRBV7-9	TRBD2	TRBJ2-4	CASSSGGLAKNIQYF	TGTGCCAGCAGCTCCGGGGGGTTAGCCAAAAACATTCAGTACTTC